The 11 T cell receptor beta chains reported below all come from one sample, sequenced in a study of T cells after posttransplantation cyclophosphamide. Profiled with immunoSEQ multiplex PCR; TCRdb holds only in-frame clones, not every one. The table lists 47,000 or so clones, around nine tenths of them singletons. Sequenced input: PBMCs. These receptors originate from a woman aged 50 to 60 in good health and a related stem cell transplant donor.

On this clone itself: The junction does not match germline at one end; this may be a read error. This chain uses TRBV27 with TRBJ1-1; TRBD1 matches 7 bases. The CDR3 length is 17 residues. Germline lookup yields CDR1 MNHEY and CDR2 SMNVEV (reference sequence). The CDR3 region is CASSSIVSMGQKPGETF. CDR3 in DNA: TGTGCCAGCAGTTCGATCGTCAGTATGGGACAGAAACCCGGTGAGACTTTT.

CDR3 sequence: CASISRQSSYNSPLHF. DNA for the CDR3: TGTGCCAGTATTTCGAGACAGAGCTCCTATAATTCACCCCTCCACTTT. V is TRBV19 and J is TRBJ1-6; possibly TRBD1 for D (5 bases). CDR3 length: 16 residues. Germline lookup yields CDR1 LNHDA and CDR2 SQIVND (reference sequence). The V end lost 7 bases, the J end lost 0 bases, and 13 bases lay between the germline ends.

The gene calls are TRBV5-1 and TRBJ1-1; 7 positions agree with TRBD1. Germline lookup yields CDR1 SGHRS and CDR2 YFSETQ. The CDR3 runs to 13 residues. With V trimmed by 0 bases and J by 8 bases, 4 bases remained unmatched. CDR3 amino acids: CASSLGGQAEAFF. CDR3 coding DNA: TGCGCCAGCAGCTTGGGAGGACAGGCGGAAGCTTTCTTT.

The gene calls are TRBV28 and TRBJ2-7, with 7 positions matching TRBD1. Germline V gene sequence: CDR1 MDHEN, CDR2 SYDVKM. The V and J ends lost 7 bases and 5 bases, in that order; junction bases with no gene match: 14. The CDR3 is 15 residues long. The CDR3 here is CASTSPDRDTDEQYF. The DNA of the CDR3 is TGTGCCAGCACTTCACCCGACAGGGACACGGACGAGCAGTACTTC.

V is TRBV28 and J is TRBJ1-4; D gene ambiguous. Germline assignment: CDR1 MDHEN and CDR2 SYDVKM. This CDR3 comprises 15 residues. V was trimmed by 4 bases and J by 0 bases, leaving 9 bases between them. CDR3 bases: TGTGCCAGCAGTTCCCGGGGTACAACTAATGAAAAACTGTTTTTT. Amino acid sequence: CASSSRGTTNEKLFF.

The chain uses TRBV5-6 and TRBJ1-1; D possibly corresponds to TRBD1 (6 bases). The V gene's germline CDR1 is SGHDT and CDR2 YYEEEE. V was clipped by 4 bases and J by 0 bases, with 19 bases between them. The CDR3 runs to 17 residues. CDR3 nucleotides: TGTGCCAGCAGCCCAATGACGCCACAGGGATTGAACACTGAAGCTTTCTTT. Protein product: CASSPMTPQGLNTEAFF.

The V and J genes are TRBV19 and TRBJ2-3; D is possibly TRBD1 (6 bases). V was shortened by 5 bases and J by 4 bases, with 16 bases between the two germline ends. In germline, CDR1 is LNHDA, CDR2 SQIVND (reference sequence). The CDR3 is made up of 15 amino acids. Here the CDR3 reads CASSPAGVRSDTQYF. CDR3 bases: TGTGCCAGTAGTCCCGCAGGGGTCAGGTCAGATACGCAGTATTTT.

The V and J genes are TRBV7-9 and TRBJ2-2; D possibly corresponds to TRBD2 (6 bases). The CDR3 loop spans 14 amino acids. Germline lookup yields CDR1 SEHNR and CDR2 FQNEAQ (reference sequence). The V gene lost 6 bases and the J gene lost 1 base, with 9 bases spanning the gap. The CDR3 is CASREGGNTGELFF. The CDR3 DNA is TGTGCCAGCAGAGAGGGAGGGAACACCGGGGAGCTGTTTTTT. Together with reference TRBV7-9 and TRBJ2-2, the CDR3 gives the full variable domain: DTGVSQNPRHKITKRGQNVTFRCDPISEHNRLYWYRQTLGQGPEFLTYFQNEAQLEKSRLLSDRFSAERPKGSFSTLEIQRTEQGDSAMYLCASREGGNTGELFFGEGSRLTVL.

The chain recombines TRBV7-9 with TRBJ2-1; 10 bases align to TRBD2. Germline V gene data show CDR1 as SEHNR and CDR2 as FQNEAQ (reference sequence). The V segment lost 2 bases and the J segment 2 bases; nucleotides outside the gene matches: 9. The CDR3 is 18 amino acids. CDR3: CASSLNSLAGITYNEQFF. The CDR3, as DNA: TGTGCCAGCAGCTTAAATTCACTAGCGGGGATAACCTACAATGAGCAGTTCTTC.

The chain couples TRBV5-8 to TRBJ2-7; maybe TRBD1 (5 bases). This CDR3 is 14 amino acids long. Trimming took off 1 base at V and 5 bases at J, with 13 bases between the two ends. The germline V gene has CDR1 SGHTS and CDR2 YDEGEE. The CDR3 reads CASSLTGGFNEQYF. CDR3 nucleotides: TGTGCCAGCAGCTTGACAGGTGGATTCAACGAGCAGTACTTC.

In this sample, this clone turned up once. The chain recombines TRBV11-2 with TRBJ2-3; the D gene is possibly TRBD2 (6 bases). Germline-derived CDR1 and CDR2 are SGHAT and FQNNGV. V lost 3 bases, J lost 0 bases, and 19 bases lay in between. This CDR3 contains 18 residues. The CDR3 reads CASSFSGRPFLSTDTQYF. The CDR3 DNA reads TGTGCCAGCAGCTTTAGCGGTCGACCCTTCCTGAGCACAGATACGCAGTATTTT.